The 29 T cell receptor beta chains below were found in one sample sequenced in a study of shared clonotypes between healthy human individuals. Method: immunoSEQ multiplex PCR; TCRdb's copy keeps in-frame clones and lacks some. The repertoire holds roughly 700,000 clones, with around 74% as singletons. The material sequenced was memory CD4+ T cells sorted from blood. Sample subset: CD45RA-negative fraction. Source of these receptors: a woman in her 30s in good health.

In its sample, this clone was seen many times. This chain links TRBV5-1 with TRBJ1-1; D not certain. This CDR3 comprises 13 residues. The V and J ends lost 1 base and 5 bases respectively, with 9 bases between them. Germline V gives CDR1 SGHRS, CDR2 YFSETQ. CDR3: CASSLRIPTEAFF. The CDR3 DNA reads as TGCGCCAGCAGCTTGCGCATCCCAACTGAAGCTTTCTTT.

This clone was observed a few times. The gene calls are TRBV6-5 and TRBJ2-7; 13 bases are a match to TRBD2. The CDR3 runs 14 residues. V dropped 6 bases and J dropped 6; count of bases not matched to a gene: 5. Germline CDR1 and CDR2: MNHEY and SVGAGI. The CDR3 DNA reads as TGTGCCAGCAGACTAGCGGGAGGGCTGGGCGAGCAGTACTTC. Its translation: CASRLAGGLGEQYF.

V is TRBV2 and J is TRBJ2-3; a weak D match, TRBD2 (5 bases). Germline CDR1 is SNHLY and CDR2 is FYNNEI. The CDR3 spans 14 residues. V lost 5 bases, J lost 8 bases, and 17 bases lay in between. DNA for the CDR3: TGTGCCAGCAGTCAAATATGGACTGGAGGTACGCAGTATTTT. It codes for CASSQIWTGGTQYF.

A note on this clone: Other DNA sequences in this specimen translate into the identical CDR3. The rearrangement joins TRBV9 to TRBJ1-1; D gene unclear. Germline V lookup: CDR1 SGDLS, CDR2 YYNGEE. The CDR3 covers 14 residues. Trimming took off 1 base at V and 2 bases at J, with 9 bases between the two ends. CDR3 DNA: TGTGCCAGCAGCGTAAGACGGGTAAACACTGAAGCTTTCTTT. Its translation is CASSVRRVNTEAFF.

The chain combines TRBV6-1 with TRBJ2-7, with D unclear. Germline CDR1 is MNHNS and CDR2 is SASEGT. This CDR3 has 12 amino acids. The V end was cut by 2 bases, the J end by 2 bases, with 4 bases between. The CDR3 here is CASSEIPYEQYF. In nucleotides, the CDR3 is TGTGCCAGCAGTGAAATCCCCTACGAGCAGTACTTC.

In this sample, this clone turned up many times. The gene calls are TRBV2 and TRBJ1-1; D is ambiguous. The CDR3 spans 13 residues. CDR1 and CDR2 (germline): SNHLY, FYNNEI. The V end was cut by 1 base, the J end by 7 bases, with 10 bases between. CDR3 DNA: TGTGCCAGCAGTGAAGTCGGGGTCAGTGAAGCTTTCTTT. Its protein product is CASSEVGVSEAFF.

This chain connects TRBV7-8 to TRBJ1-4; the D is unclear. Trimming took off 5 bases at V and 3 bases at J, with 13 bases between the two ends. The CDR3 spans 15 residues. The germline gives CDR1 SGHVS, CDR2 FQNEAQ. The CDR3 reads CASSPSRQANEKLFF. The CDR3, as DNA: TGTGCCAGCAGCCCTAGTAGGCAGGCTAATGAAAAACTGTTTTTT.

The chain is built from TRBV19 and TRBJ2-2; TRBD2 matches 7 bases. Unmatched junction bases numbered 6, after V lost 3 bases and J lost 5 bases. The CDR3 extends over 15 amino acids. Per germline, CDR1 LNHDA and CDR2 SQIVND (reference sequence). The CDR3 region has the DNA TGTGCCAGTAGTATCTCCAGGCGGGAGACCGGGGAGCTGTTTTTT. Translated, it gives CASSISRRETGELFF. Full variable domain (remainder filled in from reference TRBV19 and TRBJ2-2): DGGITQSPKYLFRKEGQNVTLSCEQNLNHDAMYWYRQDPGQGLRLIYYSQIVNDFQKGDIAEGYSVSREKKESFPLTVTSAQKNPTAFYLCASSISRRETGELFFGEGSRLTVL.

This rearrangement joins TRBV7-8 to TRBJ1-5; maybe TRBD1 (5 bases). CDR1 is SGHVS and CDR2 is FQNEAQ in the germline V gene. The CDR3 extends over 15 amino acids. The V end was cut by 1 base, the J end by 1 base, with 8 bases between. CDR3 nucleotides: TGTGCCAGCAGCTTAGGCAGGGTAAGCAATCAGCCCCAGCATTTT. Translating gives CASSLGRVSNQPQHF.

This clone was detected once. The V and J genes are TRBV7-2 and TRBJ2-1; 12 bases align to TRBD2. Losses at the gene ends were 0 bases for V and 9 bases for J; bases not matched to a gene: 9. The V gene's germline CDR1 is SGHTA and CDR2 FQGNSA. The CDR3 extends over 17 amino acids. CDR3 sequence: CASSLAPRLAGAGEQFF. For the CDR3, the DNA is TGTGCCAGCAGCTTAGCGCCGAGACTAGCGGGAGCCGGTGAGCAGTTCTTC.

The J gene is TRBJ2-2, the V gene TRBV7-2; tentatively, D is TRBD2 (6 bases). The CDR3 is 19 amino acids. CDR1 and CDR2 from the germline V gene are SGHTA and FQGNSA. Trimming removed 0 bases at V and 4 bases at J, with 21 bases between. This CDR3 is CASSLAPGIADLATGELFF. DNA for the CDR3: TGTGCCAGCAGCTTAGCCCCGGGGATAGCGGACCTAGCCACCGGGGAGCTGTTTTTT. The complete variable domain, with remaining parts taken from reference TRBV7-2 and TRBJ2-2, reads GAGVSQSPSNKVTEKGKDVELRCDPISGHTALYWYRQSLGQGLEFLIYFQGNSAPDKSGLPSDRFSAERTGGSVSTLTIQRTQQEDSAVYLCASSLAPGIADLATGELFFGEGSRLTVL.

This chain uses TRBV2 with TRBJ1-1, with 9 bases fitting TRBD1. The germline V gene has CDR1 SNHLY and CDR2 FYNNEI. Trimming took 6 bases from V and 0 from J; bases not matched to a gene: 8. The CDR3 is 16 residues long. The CDR3 nucleotides are TGTGCCAGCAGACGGGACAGGGATAGAGTGAACACTGAAGCTTTCTTT. The encoded protein is CASRRDRDRVNTEAFF. The variable domain in full, completed from reference TRBV2 and TRBJ1-1, reads EPEVTQTPSHQVTQMGQEVILRCVPISNHLYFYWYRQILGQKVEFLVSFYNNEISEKSEIFDDQFSVERPDGSNFTLKIRSTKLEDSAMYFCASRRDRDRVNTEAFFGQGTRLTVV.

Concerning this clone itself: An end of the junction does not agree with germline; a read error may underlie this. V usage is TRBV2 and J usage is TRBJ1-5; D is possibly TRBD1 (6 bases). Germline CDR1 reads SNHLY; CDR2 reads FYNNEI. CDR3 length equals 15 residues. This CDR3 reads CASGRDRYSDQPQHF. CDR3 DNA: TGTGCCAGCGGACGAGACAGGTATAGCGATCAGCCCCAGCATTTT.

The rearrangement joins TRBV7-8 to TRBJ2-7; D unclear. CDR1 SGHVS and CDR2 FQNEAQ come from the germline V gene. The V gene lost 5 bases and the J gene lost 6 bases, with 17 bases spanning the gap. The CDR3 runs to 14 residues. The CDR3 DNA follows: TGTGCCAGCAGCCGCGGACGGCCGGCGTTCGAGCAGTACTTC. This sequence encodes CASSRGRPAFEQYF.

This clone was recorded a few times. V usage is TRBV13 and J usage is TRBJ2-5, with TRBD2 matching 9 bases. This CDR3 is built from 19 residues. V shed 4 bases, J shed 1 base, and the junction held 16 bases outside the gene matches. Per the germline V gene, CDR1 is PRHDT and CDR2 is FYEKMQ (reference sequence). The CDR3 bases are TGTGCCAGCAGCTCGACCATAAACTTCCTAGCGGGACTCCAAGAGACCCAGTACTTC. Protein: CASSSTINFLAGLQETQYF. The full variable domain, completed using reference TRBV13 and TRBJ2-5, is AAGVIQSPRHLIKEKRETATLKCYPIPRHDTVYWYQQGPGQDPQFLISFYEKMQSDKGSIPDRFSAQQFSDYHSELNMSSLELGDSALYFCASSSTINFLAGLQETQYFGPGTRLLVL.

Regarding this clone: Other nucleotide sequences in the sample specify the same CDR3. The chain combines TRBV2 with TRBJ2-5; weak D call: TRBD1 (5 bases). Trimming removed 3 bases from V and 3 bases from J, with 8 bases in between. Germline values: CDR1 SNHLY, CDR2 FYNNEI. CDR3 length: 13 amino acids. This CDR3 reads CASSEAQEETQYF. The DNA of the CDR3 is TGTGCCAGCAGTGAGGCACAGGAAGAGACCCAGTACTTC.

This clone came up a few times. This chain uses TRBV19 with TRBJ2-5, with D possibly TRBD2 on 6 matching bases. This CDR3 region has 14 residues. Germline-derived CDR1 and CDR2 are LNHDA and SQIVND (reference sequence). V lost 4 bases and J lost 1, with 10 bases in between. CDR3: CASSKGGIQETQYF. For the CDR3, the DNA is TGTGCCAGTAGTAAGGGCGGGATCCAAGAGACCCAGTACTTC. Drawing the rest from reference TRBV19 and TRBJ2-5, the complete variable domain is DGGITQSPKYLFRKEGQNVTLSCEQNLNHDAMYWYRQDPGQGLRLIYYSQIVNDFQKGDIAEGYSVSREKKESFPLTVTSAQKNPTAFYLCASSKGGIQETQYFGPGTRLLVL.

The chain couples TRBV28 to TRBJ2-3, with D unclear. The CDR3 extends over 15 amino acids. Germline assignment: CDR1 MDHEN and CDR2 SYDVKM. V lost 2 bases and J 0 bases, leaving 9 bases between the germline ends. CDR3 in amino acids: CASSLTTISTDTQYF. The CDR3 nucleotides read TGTGCCAGCAGTTTAACAACAATCAGCACAGATACGCAGTATTTT.

The J gene is TRBJ2-1, the V gene TRBV6-8; 7 bases match TRBD2. This CDR3 spans 17 amino acids. After removal of 0 bases from V and 6 bases from J, the junction contained 11 bases not matched to a gene. Germline CDR1 MNHGY, CDR2 SAAAGT. The CDR3 sequence is CASSYSYLAVVGNEQFF. In nucleotides, the CDR3 is TGTGCCAGCAGTTACTCCTATCTAGCGGTGGTAGGCAATGAGCAGTTCTTC.

The chain recombines TRBV28 with TRBJ1-1, with 7 bases identical to TRBD1. The CDR3 consists of 14 residues. After removal of 8 bases from V and 6 bases from J, the junction contained 12 bases not matched to a gene. Germline assignment: CDR1 MDHEN and CDR2 SYDVKM. CDR3 protein: CASLELNRGPEAFF. In DNA, the CDR3 is TGTGCCAGCCTCGAACTGAACAGGGGACCTGAAGCTTTCTTT.

On this clone: Within the sample, other DNA sequences also encode this same CDR3. The chain employs TRBV5-1 and TRBJ2-1; 10 bases line up with TRBD2. In germline, CDR1 is SGHRS, CDR2 YFSETQ. The CDR3 spans 16 residues. Trimming cost V 1 base and J 2 bases; bases outside gene matches: 3. CDR3 sequence reads: CASSLPLAGAYNEQFF. The CDR3 DNA reads as TGCGCCAGCAGCTTGCCCCTAGCGGGGGCCTACAATGAGCAGTTCTTC.

At least ten counts were recorded for this clone. The V gene is TRBV5-6, the J gene TRBJ1-2; the D is unclear. Germline lookup yields CDR1 SGHDT and CDR2 YYEEEE. CDR3 length: 14 amino acids. Trimming took off 2 bases at V and 2 bases at J, with 10 bases between the two ends. The CDR3 loop reads CASSFQLRNYGYTF. For the CDR3, the DNA is TGTGCCAGCAGCTTTCAGCTTCGGAACTATGGCTACACCTTC.

This chain links TRBV6-1 with TRBJ2-1; possibly TRBD1 for D (6 bases). CDR1 MNHNS and CDR2 SASEGT come from the germline V gene. The CDR3 loop spans 13 amino acids. V lost 6 bases and J lost 12, with 18 bases in between. CDR3 loop: CASRLAPGHVQFF. CDR3 in DNA: TGTGCCAGCAGGCTGGCCCCGGGACATGTGCAGTTCTTC.

This clone was counted once. CDR3 amino acids: CASSPGLAVNEQFF. CDR3 sequence (DNA): TGTGCCAGCAGTCCTGGACTAGCGGTCAATGAGCAGTTCTTC. The chain joins TRBV5-4 to TRBJ2-1, with 10 bases fitting TRBD2. The CDR3 contains 14 residues. Looked up from germline, CDR1 is SGHNT and CDR2 is YYREEE (reference sequence). With V trimmed by 5 bases and J by 6 bases, 5 bases remained unmatched.

This clone was seen once. The chain is built from TRBV7-9 and TRBJ1-1; 8 bases match TRBD1. J was trimmed by 1 base and V by 5 bases; bases with no gene match: 12. CDR1 SEHNR and CDR2 FQNEAQ come from the germline V gene (reference sequence). The CDR3 totals 17 residues. CDR3 protein: CASSKTGVMMENTEAFF. The DNA for the CDR3 is TGTGCCAGCAGCAAGACAGGGGTGATGATGGAGAACACTGAAGCTTTCTTT.

This clone was observed a single time. The chain carries TRBV6-1 and TRBJ1-1; tentative D call: TRBD1 (5 bases). CDR1 is MNHNS and CDR2 is SASEGT in the germline V gene. The V gene lost 7 bases and the J gene lost 0 bases, with 12 bases spanning the gap. The CDR3 has 14 amino acids. CDR3 sequence: CASTPGGLNTEAFF. For the CDR3, the DNA is TGTGCCAGCACTCCCGGGGGATTGAACACTGAAGCTTTCTTT.

This chain uses TRBV27 with TRBJ2-7; TRBD1 agrees at 12 bases. The CDR3 is 16 residues long. CDR1 is MNHEY, CDR2 SMNVEV, per germline (reference sequence). The V gene end was trimmed by 2 bases and the J gene end by 6 bases; junction bases not matched to a gene: 8. CDR3 loop: CASSLKAGQGAVEQYF. DNA of the CDR3: TGTGCCAGCAGTTTAAAGGCGGGACAGGGGGCTGTCGAGCAGTACTTC.

This chain connects TRBV5-1 to TRBJ1-3; the D gene is possibly TRBD1 (5 bases). V lost 5 bases and J 0 bases, leaving 15 bases between the germline ends. The CDR3 loop spans 16 amino acids. CDR1 is SGHRS and CDR2 is YFSETQ in the germline V gene. The CDR3 sequence: CASSPLGLGSGNTIYF. The CDR3 DNA reads TGCGCCAGCAGTCCGTTGGGACTGGGCTCTGGAAACACCATATATTTT.

The gene calls are TRBV19 and TRBJ1-1; no reliable D call. The CDR3 sequence is 16 residues long. V gave up 7 bases and J gave up 4 bases, with 22 bases separating them. Germline CDR1 and CDR2: LNHDA and SQIVND (reference sequence). The CDR3 protein is CASTDGSGTWSTEAFF. In DNA form, the CDR3 reads TGTGCCAGTACGGACGGCTCCGGAACCTGGAGCACTGAAGCTTTCTTT.